A single sample gave rise to the 30 T cell receptor beta chains below, sequenced in a study of regulatory T cells in long-lasting Graves disease. Specified time point: newly diagnosed GD, antithyroid drugs for less than 3 months. Isolated PBMC RNA provided the starting material for the TCR library. Investigators prepared the TCR beta libraries by applying iRepertoire HTBI primers and Arm-PCR of CDR3 regions. From the multiplex PCR reads, TCRdb called clonotypes with MiXCR, one entry per CDR3 protein. This sample has about 320,000 distinct CDR3 sequences, with over 15% found just once. The sequencing used peripheral blood mononuclear cells (PBMCs), collected at new diagnosis, from a patient treated with antithyroid drugs. These receptors were obtained from a female donor with Graves disease.

In its sample, this clonotype was seen many times. This chain connects TRBV9 to TRBJ2-5, with TRBD1 matching over 9 bases. With V trimmed by 2 bases and J by 0 bases, 2 bases remained unmatched. This CDR3 contains 15 residues. CDR1 and CDR2 from the germline V gene are SGDLS and YYNGEE. CDR3 nucleotide sequence: TGTGCCAGCAGCGTCGACAGGGGGTACCAAGAGACCCAGTACTTC. This encodes CASSVDRGYQETQYF.

This clonotype occurred many times. This sequence joins TRBV7-3 and TRBJ2-3; D is perhaps TRBD2 (5 bases). Germline CDR1 reads SGHTA; CDR2 reads FQGTGA. The CDR3 loop spans 13 amino acids. V lost 8 bases, J lost 4 bases, and 13 bases lay in between. DNA of the CDR3: TGTGCCAGCGCATTGGGAGTGGCAGATACGCAGTATTTT. Protein sequence: CASALGVADTQYF.

This clonotype was detected ten times or more. The chain is built from TRBV19 and TRBJ2-2; TRBD2 matches at 11 bases. Germline V gene data show CDR1 as LNHDA and CDR2 as SQIVND (reference sequence). The CDR3 is 15 residues long. The ends lost 4 bases at V and 4 bases at J; junction bases unmatched: 2. CDR3 sequence reads: CASSTSGGTTGELFF. CDR3 nucleotides: TGTGCCAGTAGTACTAGCGGGGGGACCACCGGGGAGCTGTTTTTT.

The chain is built from TRBV19 and TRBJ2-7; no reliable D call. CDR3 length equals 11 residues. Germline V gives CDR1 LNHDA, CDR2 SQIVND (reference sequence). CDR3 DNA sequence: TGTCAAAAGAGTTACTCTACACAGCAGTACTTC. Its translation: CQKSYSTQQYF.

This clonotype was observed at least ten times. At one end, the junction sequence differs from germline, possibly due to a read error. The chain uses TRBV7-7 and TRBJ2-1, with TRBD2 identical over 10 bases. CDR3 size: 17 residues. Germline-derived CDR1 and CDR2 are SSHAT and FNYEAQ (reference sequence). The CDR3 DNA reads as TGCGCTAGCAGCCTCCGGGGGGGGCCTAGCGGGAGTTATGAGCAGTTCTTC. Its translation: CASSLRGGPSGSYEQFF.

This clonotype was found many times. The V call is TRBV19, the J call TRBJ1-5, with TRBD1 matching over 7 bases. Germline CDR1 is LNHDA and CDR2 is SQIVND (reference sequence). The CDR3 has 15 residues. With V trimmed by 5 bases and J by 5 bases, 9 bases remained unmatched. The CDR3 DNA is TGTGCCAGTAGTGGCTACAGGGGATCTCATCAGCCCCAGCATTTT. It translates to CASSGYRGSHQPQHF.

As concerns this clonotype: A much larger clone differs by one base, so this may be a read error. This chain uses TRBV3-1 with TRBJ2-3, with no clear D. Germline assignment: CDR1 LGHDT and CDR2 YNNKEL (reference sequence). This CDR3 is 12 amino acids long. The CDR3 loop is CANSPRGDTQYF. Here the CDR3 DNA reads TGTGCCAACAGCCCTCGTGGCGATACGCAGTATTTT.

This clonotype is a singleton in its sample. The conserved final phenylalanine or tryptophan is absent from the CDR3, which likely points to a read error. V gene TRBV9 combines with J gene TRBJ2-5, with TRBD2 identical over 8 bases. V shed 3 bases and J 3 bases; nucleotides not matched to a gene: 10. In germline, CDR1 is SGDLS, CDR2 YYNGEE. The CDR3 covers 16 residues. The CDR3 loop reads CASSAGLAGIEETQYL. Here the CDR3 DNA reads TGTGCCAGCAGCGCCGGACTAGCTGGGATCGAAGAGACCCAGTACCTC.

The table lists this clonotype with a few counts. CDR3 in amino acids: CATSNGLAGGPKDTQYF. CDR3 nucleotides: TGTGCCACCAGTAACGGACTAGCGGGAGGGCCTAAAGATACGCAGTATTTT. This chain joins TRBV24-1 and TRBJ2-3; TRBD2 matches 15 bases. Per germline, CDR1 KGHDR and CDR2 SFDVKD. The CDR3 consists of 17 residues. With 6 bases clipped from V and 5 bases from J, the junction kept 8 bases outside the gene matches.

In its sample, this clonotype was seen many times. The chain combines TRBV7-9 with TRBJ2-1; D unresolved. CDR1 and CDR2 from the germline V gene are SEHNR and FQNEAQ (reference sequence). With 6 bases removed from V and 6 bases from J, the gap between germline ends came to 24 bases. The CDR3 spans 17 residues. The CDR3 region is CASRRERFGVSGNEQFF. The CDR3 DNA sequence: TGTGCCAGCAGGAGAGAGAGGTTTGGAGTCTCAGGCAATGAGCAGTTCTTC. Filled out from reference TRBV7-9 and TRBJ2-1, the complete variable domain reads DTGVSQNPRHKITKRGQNVTFRCDPISEHNRLYWYRQTLGQGPEFLTYFQNEAQLEKSRLLSDRFSAERPKGSFSTLEIQRTEQGDSAMYLCASRRERFGVSGNEQFFGPGTRLTVL.

The rearrangement links TRBV7-2 to TRBJ2-3; the D is unclear. V was shortened by 1 base and J by 4 bases, with 9 bases between the two germline ends. The CDR3 is 14 amino acids. CDR1 SGHTA and CDR2 FQGNSA come from the germline V gene. CDR3 amino acids: CASSLVSSADTQYF. Here the CDR3 DNA reads TGTGCCAGCAGCTTAGTTAGCAGCGCAGATACGCAGTATTTT.

This chain links TRBV24-1 with TRBJ1-1, with D tentatively TRBD1 (5 bases). The CDR3 has 13 amino acids. V lost 6 bases and J lost 5, with 12 bases in between. Germline CDR1 and CDR2: KGHDR and SFDVKD. The CDR3 nucleotides read TGTGCCACCAGTTCAGGCAGGGCAACTGAAGCTTTCTTT. It codes for CATSSGRATEAFF.

On this clonotype itself: This sequence may be a read error, since a much larger clone differs from it by one base. V gene TRBV9 combines with J gene TRBJ2-5; TRBD2 might be the D (5 bases). Trimming removed 3 bases from V and 0 bases from J, with 21 bases in between. The length of the CDR3 is 18 residues. Germline V gives CDR1 SGDLS, CDR2 YYNGEE. The CDR3 loop reads CASSASGPSPRYQETQYF. For the CDR3, the DNA is TGTGCCAGCAGCGCATCCGGCCCTAGCCCAAGGTACCAAGAGACCCAGTACTTC.

This clonotype was counted ten times or more. This chain connects TRBV6-2 or TRBV6-3 to TRBJ2-4; 15 nucleotides match TRBD2. The germline V gene encodes CDR1 MNHEY and CDR2 SVGEGT. The trim removed 10 bases at V and 12 bases at J, leaving 13 bases unmatched. The CDR3 has 15 amino acids. The CDR3 loop reads CATRRTGLAGGGQYF. The DNA for the CDR3 is TGTGCCACCAGACGAACGGGACTAGCGGGAGGTGGTCAGTACTTC.

This clonotype was found many times. The chain is built from TRBV3-1 and TRBJ2-1, with TRBD2 matching over 10 bases. This CDR3 has 14 amino acids. In germline, CDR1 is LGHDT, CDR2 YNNKEL (reference sequence). Trimming at V came to 0 bases and at J to 8 bases, leaving 1 base not matched to a gene. CDR3: CASSQELAGHEQFF. The CDR3 DNA is TGTGCCAGCAGCCAAGAACTAGCGGGACATGAGCAGTTCTTC.

This clonotype appeared many times. The CDR3 here is CASSFPGLAGEKPYNEQFF. DNA of the CDR3: TGCGCCAGCAGCTTTCCGGGACTAGCGGGAGAGAAGCCCTACAATGAGCAGTTCTTC. This rearrangement joins TRBV5-1 to TRBJ2-1, with TRBD2 identical over 14 bases. Germline lookup yields CDR1 SGHRS and CDR2 YFSETQ. The CDR3 is 19 amino acids. V gave up 2 bases and J gave up 2 bases; unmatched junction bases: 9.

This clonotype was picked up many times. The DNA for the CDR3 is TGTGCCAGCGGATCAGCGGGAATAGGTGGAAATGAGCAGTTCTTC. The encoded protein is CASGSAGIGGNEQFF. The genes are TRBV11-2 and TRBJ2-1, with 7 nucleotides matching TRBD2. Germline V gives CDR1 SGHAT, CDR2 FQNNGV. V trimming: 8 bases; J trimming: 7 bases; junction bases outside the gene matches: 14. The CDR3 sequence is 15 residues long. The full variable domain, rest sourced from reference TRBV11-2 and TRBJ2-1, is EAGVAQSPRYKIIEKRQSVAFWCNPISGHATLYWYQQILGQGPKLLIQFQNNGVVDDSQLPKDRFSAERLKGVDSTLKIQPAKLEDSAVYLCASGSAGIGGNEQFFGPGTRLTVL.

CDR3 in DNA: TGTGCCACCAGCAGCCGGGACAGCATGAACACTGAAGCTTTCTTT. Translated, it gives CATSSRDSMNTEAFF. The gene calls are TRBV15 and TRBJ1-1, with 7 bases fitting TRBD1. The germline V gene encodes CDR1 LNHNV and CDR2 YYDKDF (reference sequence). With 3 bases clipped from V and 0 bases from J, the junction kept 4 bases outside the gene matches. CDR3 size: 15 residues. Based on the CDR3 plus reference TRBV15 and TRBJ1-1, the full variable domain is DAMVIQNPRYQVTQFGKPVTLSCSQTLNHNVMYWYQQKSSQAPKLLFHYYDKDFNNEADTPDNFQSRRPNTSFCFLDIRSPGLGDTAMYLCATSSRDSMNTEAFFGQGTRLTVV.

The chain recombines TRBV13 with TRBJ1-4, with D perhaps TRBD1 (6 bases). V gave up 3 bases and J gave up 8 bases, with 37 bases separating them. The CDR3 sequence is 22 residues long. Germline loops: CDR1 PRHDT, CDR2 FYEKMQ (reference sequence). CDR3 sequence reads: CASSFGQTLRGKTIDFTEKLFF. CDR3 DNA sequence: TGTGCCAGCAGCTTCGGACAGACTCTAAGGGGAAAAACTATTGACTTTACGGAAAAACTGTTTTTT. Together with reference TRBV13 and TRBJ1-4, the CDR3 gives the full variable domain: AAGVIQSPRHLIKEKRETATLKCYPIPRHDTVYWYQQGPGQDPQFLISFYEKMQSDKGSIPDRFSAQQFSDYHSELNMSSLELGDSALYFCASSFGQTLRGKTIDFTEKLFFGSGTQLSVL.

This clonotype was counted ten times or more. Mismatch with germline at one junction end may stem from a read error. The CDR3 coding sequence is TGTGCCAGCAGCTCCCGAGCTTCTGACACTGAAACTTTCTTT. Translation gives CASSSRASDTETFF. This chain connects TRBV11-2 to TRBJ1-1; no firm D call. This CDR3 has 14 residues. Germline CDR1 is SGHAT and CDR2 is FQNNGV.

This clonotype was picked up many times. The chain couples TRBV28 to TRBJ1-5; D gene uncertain. The CDR3 totals 16 residues. Germline assignment: CDR1 MDHEN and CDR2 SYDVKM. The ends were cut back, 0 bases at V and 5 bases at J, with 14 bases in the middle. In nucleotides, the CDR3 is TGTGCCAGCAGTTTATGGGGCGAGGCGGGCGATCAGCCCCAGCATTTT. Its translation: CASSLWGEAGDQPQHF.

This clonotype was detected many times. This chain uses TRBV12-3 or TRBV12-4 with TRBJ2-3; possible D gene TRBD2, 5 bases. The CDR3 contains 14 residues. V lost 2 bases and J lost 2, with 8 bases in between. The CDR3 protein is CASSLRGNTDTQYF. In nucleotides, the CDR3 is TGTGCCAGCAGTTTAAGAGGGAACACAGATACGCAGTATTTT.

This clonotype was seen many times. The V call is TRBV27, the J call TRBJ2-5; 14 bases line up with TRBD2. The ends lost 6 bases at V and 5 bases at J; junction bases unmatched: 5. The CDR3 is 15 amino acids. Germline assignment: CDR1 MNHEY and CDR2 SMNVEV (reference sequence). In DNA, the CDR3 is TGTGCCAGCAGACAGACTAGCGGGAGGGCTGAGACCCAGTACTTC. It is translated as CASRQTSGRAETQYF.

This clonotype was counted many times. The CDR3 coding sequence is TGTGCCAGCAGCTCTTCCGGGACAGGCCATTACACCGGGGAGCTGTTTTTT. Translating it yields CASSSSGTGHYTGELFF. This chain connects TRBV9 to TRBJ2-2; 8 bases match TRBD1. The V segment lost 4 bases and the J segment 3 bases; nucleotides outside the gene matches: 11. Germline assignment: CDR1 SGDLS and CDR2 YYNGEE. This CDR3 is built from 17 residues.

This clonotype was observed many times. V is TRBV10-2 and J is TRBJ2-3, with a weak D call TRBD1 (5 bases). CDR3 length equals 15 residues. Between the trimmed V and J ends, which lost 0 bases and 2 bases, there was a span of 9 bases. The V gene's germline CDR1 is WSHSY and CDR2 SAAADI. The CDR3 protein is CASSESDGHTDTQYF. The CDR3 nucleotides are TGCGCCAGCAGTGAGTCGGACGGACACACAGATACGCAGTATTTT.

The V gene is TRBV9, the J gene TRBJ2-3; D might be TRBD1 (5 bases). The V and J ends lost 0 bases and 3 bases respectively, with 11 bases between them. CDR3 length equals 15 residues. Germline V lookup: CDR1 SGDLS, CDR2 YYNGEE. The CDR3 bases are TGTGCCAGCAGCGTAGGGGTCAGGGTGACAGATACGCAGTATTTT. Translation gives CASSVGVRVTDTQYF.

This clonotype was counted a single time. The junction departs from the called germline gene at one end, perhaps through a read error. J is TRBJ2-3 and V is TRBV11-2; 8 bases are shared with TRBD1. CDR1 and CDR2 (germline): SGHAT, FQNNGV. The CDR3 is 16 residues long. As DNA, the CDR3 is TGTGCCAGCAGCCCGACGGACAGGGAGGTCACAGATACGCACTATTTT. Amino acid sequence: CASSPTDREVTDTHYF.

The sample holds many counts of this clonotype. V is TRBV18 and J is TRBJ2-3, with D perhaps TRBD2 (5 bases). V was cut by 2 bases and J by 0 bases, with 9 bases left in between. The CDR3 length is 15 residues. In germline, CDR1 is KGHSH, CDR2 LQKENI. CDR3 in DNA: TGTGCCAGCTCACCATTTTCGGGGAGCACAGATACGCAGTATTTT. Translation gives CASSPFSGSTDTQYF. The full variable domain, completed using reference TRBV18 and TRBJ2-3, is NAGVMQNPRHLVRRRGQEARLRCSPMKGHSHVYWYRQLPEEGLKFMVYLQKENIIDESGMPKERFSAEFPKEGPSILRIQQVVRGDSAAYFCASSPFSGSTDTQYFGPGTRLTVL.

This clonotype was detected only a few times. CDR3 in amino acids: CASSETRKNTEAFF. DNA for the CDR3: TGTGCCAGCAGTGAGACACGGAAGAACACTGAAGCTTTCTTT. The rearrangement uses TRBV2 and TRBJ1-1; D remains unclear. Trimming took off 3 bases at V and 1 base at J, with 9 bases between the two ends. This CDR3 is built from 14 residues. Germline V gene data show CDR1 as SNHLY and CDR2 as FYNNEI.

This clonotype was recorded only once. A read error may be the cause here, since a much bigger clone is one base away. The CDR3 nucleotides are TGCGCCAGCAGCCAAGATATTAGGCAGGGGGTTGAAGCTTTCTTT. It is translated as CASSQDIRQGVEAFF. The rearrangement joins TRBV4-1 to TRBJ1-1, with TRBD1 matching 7 bases. Trimming cost V 0 bases and J 7 bases; bases outside gene matches: 8. The CDR3 loop spans 15 amino acids. Germline V gene sequence: CDR1 MGHRA, CDR2 YSYEKL.